This T cell receptor beta chain was captured in a study of T cell repertoires in cytomegalovirus infection (dated by TCRdb to the late 2010s). Context from the whole study: Donor HLA type was relevant to the analysis, as public TCR beta signatures indicated carriage of CMV infection together with the matching HLA type. Broad study findings and their caveats: The ex vivo response was dominated by HLA-C-restricted CMV-specific TCR beta clonotypes, which also provided the single most frequent clonotype in two of eight donors. In both this cohort and an independent cohort of several hundred donors, the cumulative frequency of public TCR beta family members distinguished carriers of CMV infection plus the relevant HLA type.

This clonotype has a handful of counts. Its antigen is still unknown. No base quality values were provided; no much bigger clone lies one nucleotide off. The listed sequencing device is Illumina HiSeq 1500. TCRdb's own reprocessing of the public reads used fastp at Q25 and MiXCR and kept productive beta chains. Every entry covers one CDR3 protein and lists the most common genes and DNA from its rows. The sample profile shows about 600,000 distinct CDR3 sequences; approximately 24% of them were found once. The top ten hold less than 10% of the sample. Sequences MNHNY (CDR1) and SVGAGI (CDR2) are obtained from the germline V gene (reference sequence). The V and J ends are trimmed by 4 bases and 4 bases, leaving 17 bases between them. There are 16 amino acids in the CDR3, from cysteine to phenylalanine inclusive. Only the CDR3 region is kept as DNA, spanning 48 bases read in frame from base 1.

The receptor's source is a human donor in good health (CMV status not recorded). Some clones in this sample may be carry-over from other donors' samples. Sequenced: CD8+ T cells from PBMCs. This receptor chain uses TRBV6-6 and TRBJ2-1; 7 matching bases give a weak D call of TRBD1. The nucleotide sequence is given as TGTGCCAGCAGTTCCCCCCCAGGGGGGCGATACAATGAGCAGTTCTTC. The resulting protein is CASSSPPGGRYNEQFF.